The clone carrying this T cell receptor beta chain is judged medium-sized. The CDR3 has 17 amino acids. Germline trimming cut 6 bases from V and 0 bases from J; bases unmatched to any gene: 8. Germline loops: CDR1 MDHEN, CDR2 SYDVKM. One entry per CDR3 protein results from TCRdb running MiXCR on the 5' RACE reads. The data hold some 3,000 distinct CDR3 sequences, with over 6.5% observed a single time. This sample was included in a study of spatial heterogeneity in lung cancer. Time point noted: sample taken at primary tumor resection. This specimen was normal lung tissue next to the tumor, taken at surgery. The origin of this receptor is a female donor with early-stage non-small cell lung cancer. J is TRBJ2-7 and V is TRBV28; 13 nucleotides align to TRBD2. The CDR3 DNA sequence: TGTGCCAGCAGAGGTTCGGGACTAGCGGGACACTCCTACGAGCAGTACTTC. It encodes CASRGSGLAGHSYEQYF.